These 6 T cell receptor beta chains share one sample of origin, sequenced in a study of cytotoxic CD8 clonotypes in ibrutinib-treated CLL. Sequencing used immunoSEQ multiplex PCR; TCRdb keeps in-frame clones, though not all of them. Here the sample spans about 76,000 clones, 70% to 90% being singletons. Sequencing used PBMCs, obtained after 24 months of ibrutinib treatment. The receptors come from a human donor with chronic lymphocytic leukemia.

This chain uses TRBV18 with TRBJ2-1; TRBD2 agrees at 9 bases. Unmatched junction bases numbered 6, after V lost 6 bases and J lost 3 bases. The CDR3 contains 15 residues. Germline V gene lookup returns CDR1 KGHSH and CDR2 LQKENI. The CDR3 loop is CASSPSGAGYNEQFF. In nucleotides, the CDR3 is TGTGCCAGCTCCCCTAGCGGGGCTGGCTACAATGAGCAGTTCTTC.

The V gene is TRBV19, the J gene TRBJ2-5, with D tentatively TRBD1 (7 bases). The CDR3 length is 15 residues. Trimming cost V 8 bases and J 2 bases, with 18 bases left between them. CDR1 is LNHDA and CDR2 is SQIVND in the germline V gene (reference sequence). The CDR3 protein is CASGDQGGWQETQYF. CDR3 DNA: TGTGCCAGTGGGGACCAGGGGGGCTGGCAAGAGACCCAGTACTTC.

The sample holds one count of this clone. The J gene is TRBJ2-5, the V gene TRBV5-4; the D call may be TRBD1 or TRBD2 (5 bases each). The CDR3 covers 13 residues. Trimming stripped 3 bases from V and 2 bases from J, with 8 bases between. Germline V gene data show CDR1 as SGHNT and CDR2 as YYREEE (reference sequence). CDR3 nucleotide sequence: TGTGCCAGCAGCTGGGGGATACAAGAGACCCAGTACTTC. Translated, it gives CASSWGIQETQYF.

CDR3 sequence (DNA): TGTGCCAGCAGTGCGCTTTTAACAGATACGCAGTATTTT. Its translation: CASSALLTDTQYF. V and J are TRBV27 and TRBJ2-3; D is unresolved. The germline V gene encodes CDR1 MNHEY and CDR2 SMNVEV (reference sequence). V was pared by 5 bases and J by 3 bases, with 9 bases between. The CDR3 has 13 residues.

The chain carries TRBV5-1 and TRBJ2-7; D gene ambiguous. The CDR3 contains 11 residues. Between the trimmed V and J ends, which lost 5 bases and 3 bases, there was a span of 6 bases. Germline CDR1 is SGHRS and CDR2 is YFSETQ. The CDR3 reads CASSYNYEQYF. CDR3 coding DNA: TGCGCCAGCAGTTACAACTACGAGCAGTACTTC. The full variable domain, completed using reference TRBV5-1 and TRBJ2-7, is KAGVTQTPRYLIKTRGQQVTLSCSPISGHRSVSWYQQTPGQGLQFLFEYFSETQRNKGNFPGRFSGRQFSNSRSEMNVSTLELGDSALYLCASSYNYEQYFGPGTRLTVT.

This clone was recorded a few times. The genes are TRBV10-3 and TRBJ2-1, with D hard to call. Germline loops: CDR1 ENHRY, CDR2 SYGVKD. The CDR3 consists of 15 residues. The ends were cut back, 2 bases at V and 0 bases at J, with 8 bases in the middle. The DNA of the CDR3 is TGTGCCATCAGTGAGAGGTGGGACTCCTACAATGAGCAGTTCTTC. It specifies CAISERWDSYNEQFF.